This passage covers 25 T cell receptor beta chains from one sample sequenced in a study of blood T cell repertoires in COVID-19. The data were produced by immunoSEQ multiplex PCR, yet TCRdb's version contains in-frame clones alone and is incomplete. The repertoire holds some 450,000 clones, approximately 88% seen once, with roughly 12% in the top ten. The specimen was peripheral blood. The receptors here all came from a woman between 50 and 59 years old with COVID-19, enrolled during active disease.

This chain joins TRBV5-1 and TRBJ2-7; D unclear. Trimming left V 4 bases short and J 3 bases short, with 11 bases between. CDR3 size: 13 residues. Germline assignment: CDR1 SGHRS and CDR2 YFSETQ. CDR3 sequence reads: CASSPRFGYEQYF. CDR3 nucleotide sequence: TGCGCCAGCAGCCCCCGGTTCGGCTACGAGCAGTACTTC.

The genes are TRBV5-1 and TRBJ2-1; D possibly corresponds to TRBD1 (5 bases). CDR1 and CDR2 from the germline V gene are SGHRS and YFSETQ. V was shortened by 0 bases and J by 8 bases, with 9 bases between the two germline ends. CDR3 length equals 13 residues. The CDR3 region is CASSLATEHEQFF. Written as DNA, the CDR3 is TGCGCCAGCAGCTTGGCGACAGAACATGAGCAGTTCTTC.

The chain carries TRBV18 and TRBJ2-2; no definite D call. CDR1 is KGHSH, CDR2 LQKENI, per germline. This CDR3 spans 13 amino acids. V was trimmed by 3 bases and J by 5 bases, leaving 7 bases between them. This chain's CDR3 is CASSPERTGELFF. In DNA form, the CDR3 reads TGTGCCAGCTCACCGGAGAGGACCGGGGAGCTGTTTTTT.

The chain combines TRBV12-3 or TRBV12-4 with TRBJ1-2; TRBD1 might be the D (5 bases). The CDR3 runs to 13 residues. Trimming removed 5 bases from V and 8 bases from J, with 15 bases in between. This CDR3 is CASSLAGTGGYTF. CDR3 bases: TGTGCCAGCAGTCTGGCTGGGACTGGGGGCTACACCTTC.

A single count supports this clone. CDR3 nucleotide sequence: TGTGCCAGCAGTTTAAGGGGTCGACCTGCCCTGACCCCCCAAGAGACCCAGTACTTC. Its protein product is CASSLRGRPALTPQETQYF. The V gene is TRBV27, the J gene TRBJ2-5; D may be TRBD1 (5 bases). Trimming pared 2 bases from V and 1 base from J, leaving 23 bases between. Germline V gives CDR1 MNHEY, CDR2 SMNVEV (reference sequence). This CDR3 spans 19 amino acids.

The chain links TRBV20-1 to TRBJ1-2; TRBD1 aligns across 7 bases. V gave up 5 bases and J gave up 11 bases; unmatched junction bases: 8. The CDR3 runs 11 residues. CDR1 DFQATT and CDR2 SNEGSKA come from the germline V gene (reference sequence). CDR3 region: CSAGRQGSYTF. The CDR3 nucleotides are TGCAGTGCTGGAAGACAGGGCTCTTACACCTTC.

The chain is built from TRBV12-3 or TRBV12-4 and TRBJ2-7, with D hard to call. The CDR3 spans 13 residues. V gave up 5 bases and J gave up 2 bases, with 10 bases separating them. The CDR3, as DNA: TGTGCCAGCAGTCCGCTGCGGCCCTACGAGCAGTACTTC. Encoded protein: CASSPLRPYEQYF.

The V call is TRBV7-3, the J call TRBJ2-3; the D is unclear. CDR1 is SGHTA, CDR2 FQGTGA, per germline. This CDR3 contains 15 residues. Deletions cut 2 bases from V and 2 bases from J, with 11 bases between. This CDR3 is CASSLSVGVTDTQYF. The CDR3, as DNA: TGTGCCAGCAGCTTATCAGTCGGAGTCACAGATACGCAGTATTTT.

V and J are TRBV2 and TRBJ1-4; 7 bases are a match to TRBD1. The germline CDR1 and CDR2 sequences are SNHLY and FYNNEI. V trimming: 9 bases; J trimming: 3 bases; junction bases outside the gene matches: 10. CDR3 length: 15 residues. CDR3 protein: CASDKGALANEKLFF. In DNA, the CDR3 is TGTGCCAGTGACAAGGGGGCGCTTGCTAATGAAAAACTGTTTTTT.

The chain recombines TRBV4-2 with TRBJ1-3; D unclear. The CDR3 is 15 amino acids. V was trimmed by 0 bases and J by 2 bases, leaving 8 bases between them. Germline values: CDR1 LGHNA, CDR2 YNFKEQ. CDR3 in DNA: TGTGCCAGCAGCCAAGAGGTCCAGGCTGGAAACACCATATATTTT. This gives the protein CASSQEVQAGNTIYF.

This rearrangement joins TRBV16 to TRBJ1-1, with D unclear. Germline CDR1 reads KGHSY; CDR2 reads FQNENV. The CDR3 is made up of 14 amino acids. Trimming removed 1 base from V and 0 bases from J, with 6 bases in between. CDR3 protein: CASSQFAVNTEAFF. The CDR3 DNA follows: TGTGCCAGCAGCCAATTCGCAGTGAACACTGAAGCTTTCTTT.

This chain joins TRBV11-1 and TRBJ2-7; D ambiguous. V lost 6 bases, J lost 6 bases, and 15 bases lay in between. Germline V CDR1 and CDR2: SGHAT, FQDESV (reference sequence). The CDR3 contains 13 residues. The CDR3 DNA sequence: TGTGCCAGCAGTCAAGGTACGGGTCTCGAGCAGTACTTC. Translating gives CASSQGTGLEQYF. The full variable domain, its missing parts supplied by reference TRBV11-1 and TRBJ2-7, is EAEVAQSPRYKITEKSQAVAFWCDPISGHATLYWYRQILGQGPELLVQFQDESVVDDSQLPKDRFSAERLKGVDSTLKIQPAELGDSAMYLCASSQGTGLEQYFGPGTRLTVT.

This chain joins TRBV5-1 and TRBJ2-1; 12 nucleotides align to TRBD2. Germline V lookup: CDR1 SGHRS, CDR2 YFSETQ. With 2 bases clipped from V and 9 bases from J, the junction kept 9 bases outside the gene matches. This CDR3 has 16 residues. CDR3 protein: CASSLQLAGGLSEQFF. Here the CDR3 DNA reads TGCGCCAGCAGCTTACAGCTAGCGGGGGGGCTGAGTGAGCAGTTCTTC.

The genes are TRBV5-8 and TRBJ2-7; D gene ambiguous. This CDR3 region has 15 residues. Trimming pared 0 bases from V and 0 bases from J, leaving 10 bases between. Germline V gene lookup returns CDR1 SGHTS and CDR2 YDEGEE. The CDR3 loop reads CASSLGNRVSYEQYF. DNA of the CDR3: TGTGCCAGCAGCTTGGGGAACCGGGTCTCCTACGAGCAGTACTTC.

V usage is TRBV27 and J usage is TRBJ1-6, with D possibly matching TRBD1 (5 bases). With 8 bases removed from V and 7 bases from J, the gap between germline ends came to 18 bases. CDR1 is MNHEY and CDR2 is SMNVEV in the germline V gene (reference sequence). The CDR3 is 15 residues long. The CDR3 region is CASAYMDGGNSPLHF. The CDR3 nucleotides are TGTGCCAGCGCATATATGGATGGGGGGAATTCACCCCTCCACTTT.

The chain links TRBV28 to TRBJ2-3; maybe TRBD2 (5 bases). CDR1 and CDR2 (germline): MDHEN, SYDVKM. The CDR3 contains 15 residues. V gave up 5 bases and J gave up 2 bases, with 14 bases separating them. The CDR3 region has the DNA TGTGCCAGCAGTCCGGGTGGACTTTTCACAGATACGCAGTATTTT. It yields the protein CASSPGGLFTDTQYF.

This clone was observed once. The V gene is TRBV10-1, the J gene TRBJ1-5; TRBD1 matches 7 bases. Germline CDR1 reads WNHNN; CDR2 reads SYGVQD (reference sequence). Trimming cost V 3 bases and J 6 bases; bases outside gene matches: 2. The CDR3 consists of 13 residues. The CDR3 loop is CASSDQGGQPQHF. The DNA of the CDR3 is TGCGCCAGCAGTGACCAGGGGGGTCAGCCCCAGCATTTT.

The chain uses TRBV11-2 and TRBJ1-2; D is possibly TRBD1 (6 bases). This CDR3 is 11 amino acids long. Germline loops: CDR1 SGHAT, CDR2 FQNNGV. V was trimmed by 1 base and J by 9 bases, leaving 6 bases between them. CDR3 sequence: CASSLGGRYTF. In DNA form, the CDR3 reads TGTGCCAGCAGCTTAGGGGGGCGCTACACCTTC.

V is TRBV5-6 and J is TRBJ1-5, with unresolved D. The germline CDR1 and CDR2 sequences are SGHDT and YYEEEE. The CDR3 spans 12 residues. Trimming removed 3 bases from V and 7 bases from J, with 8 bases in between. CDR3 protein: CASSSNEQPQHF. As DNA, the CDR3 is TGTGCCAGCAGCTCAAACGAGCAGCCCCAGCATTTT.

The table lists this clone with a count of one. V usage is TRBV25-1 and J usage is TRBJ1-1; 8 nucleotides match TRBD1. The CDR3 length is 14 residues. Trimming cost V 3 bases and J 5 bases; bases outside gene matches: 5. The germline CDR1 and CDR2 sequences are MGHDK and SYGVNS. CDR3 coding DNA: TGTGCCAGCAGTGAGACAGGGGTTCGAACTGAAGCTTTCTTT. Amino acids: CASSETGVRTEAFF. The full variable domain, rest sourced from reference TRBV25-1 and TRBJ1-1, is EADIYQTPRYLVIGTGKKITLECSQTMGHDKMYWYQQDPGMELHLIHYSYGVNSTEKGDLSSESTVSRIRTEHFPLTLESARPSHTSQYLCASSETGVRTEAFFGQGTRLTVV.

This chain links TRBV2 with TRBJ1-5, with TRBD1 matching 9 bases. Trimming took 5 bases from V and 6 from J; bases not matched to a gene: 8. CDR3 length: 15 residues. CDR1 SNHLY and CDR2 FYNNEI come from the germline V gene. CDR3 bases: TGTGCCAGCAGTAGACAGGGGGGAGAAATTCAGCCCCAGCATTTT. It is translated as CASSRQGGEIQPQHF.

The gene calls are TRBV27 and TRBJ2-3; 8 bases match TRBD1. CDR1 is MNHEY and CDR2 is SMNVEV in the germline V gene (reference sequence). Germline trimming cut 5 bases from V and 6 bases from J; bases unmatched to any gene: 4. The length of the CDR3 is 13 residues. The CDR3 sequence: CASSRTGLDTQYF. DNA of the CDR3: TGTGCCAGCAGTCGGACAGGGTTGGATACGCAGTATTTT.

The sample holds a few counts of this clone. The gene calls are TRBV7-3 and TRBJ1-6; D is uncertain. The V gene lost 0 bases and the J gene lost 7 bases, with 13 bases spanning the gap. Germline assignment: CDR1 SGHTA and CDR2 FQGTGA. The CDR3 is 16 residues long. Written as DNA, the CDR3 is TGTGCCAGCAGCTTAACCGGCGGGCAGATGAATTCACCCCTCCACTTT. This codes for CASSLTGGQMNSPLHF. Full variable domain (remainder filled in from reference TRBV7-3 and TRBJ1-6): GAGVSQTPSNKVTEKGKYVELRCDPISGHTALYWYRQSLGQGPEFLIYFQGTGAADDSGLPNDRFFAVRPEGSVSTLKIQRTERGDSAVYLCASSLTGGQMNSPLHFGNGTRLTVT.

This chain links TRBV9 with TRBJ2-2; 7 bases fit TRBD2. The CDR3 contains 12 residues. Germline V gene data show CDR1 as SGDLS and CDR2 as YYNGEE. The V and J ends lost 7 bases and 6 bases, in that order; junction bases with no gene match: 3. DNA of the CDR3: TGTGCCAGCGGGGGGGATGCCGGGGAGCTGTTTTTT. Its translation: CASGGDAGELFF.

The chain uses TRBV6-4 and TRBJ1-2; 10 bases are a match to TRBD1. The CDR3 runs to 15 residues. In germline, CDR1 is MRHNA, CDR2 SNTAGT. V dropped 2 bases and J dropped 5; count of bases not matched to a gene: 5. For the CDR3, the DNA is TGTGCCAGCAGTGACGCTCCGGGACAGGGGTATGGCTACACCTTC. It yields the protein CASSDAPGQGYGYTF.